The 18 T cell receptor beta chains given below trace back to one sample, sequenced in a study of blood T cell repertoires in COVID-19. Sequenced by immunoSEQ multiplex PCR; TCRdb stores in-frame clones only, minus some. There are under 250,000 clones in the sample; 75% to 85% occur only once, and roughly 5% lies in the top ten. Sequenced material: peripheral blood. All receptors come from a man in his fifties with COVID-19, enrolled during active disease.

This rearrangement joins TRBV7-9 to TRBJ2-7, with a possible D match to TRBD1 (5 bases). The V end was cut by 5 bases, the J end by 5 bases, with 10 bases between. The CDR3 runs to 12 residues. Germline V gene lookup returns CDR1 SEHNR and CDR2 FQNEAQ (reference sequence). The CDR3 is CASSQQENEQYF. DNA of the CDR3: TGTGCCAGCAGCCAACAGGAAAACGAGCAGTACTTC.

V gene TRBV12-3 or TRBV12-4 combines with J gene TRBJ2-7, with TRBD1 identical over 10 bases. V was pared by 6 bases and J by 9 bases, with 5 bases of the junction left unmatched. The CDR3 runs to 12 residues. The CDR3 reads CASSRDRGVQYF. The DNA for the CDR3 is TGTGCCAGCAGCCGGGACAGGGGAGTGCAGTACTTC.

This chain connects TRBV18 to TRBJ2-1, with D tentatively TRBD2 (5 bases). The CDR3 contains 14 residues. V lost 2 bases, J lost 5 bases, and 10 bases lay in between. Germline CDR1 and CDR2: KGHSH and LQKENI. In DNA, the CDR3 is TGTGCCAGCTCACCATCACGAGGGAACAATGAGCAGTTCTTC. It encodes CASSPSRGNNEQFF.

This rearrangement joins TRBV19 to TRBJ2-3; TRBD1 aligns across 11 bases. V gave up 5 bases and J gave up 3 bases; unmatched junction bases: 4. This CDR3 is 15 amino acids long. Per germline, CDR1 LNHDA and CDR2 SQIVND (reference sequence). The CDR3 bases are TGTGCCAGTAGTTTCCGGGACAGGGGGACAGATACGCAGTATTTT. It codes for CASSFRDRGTDTQYF.

With regard to this clone: Other DNA sequences in the sample encode the same CDR3. The rearrangement links TRBV13 to TRBJ2-7; D may be TRBD2 (7 bases). The germline V gene encodes CDR1 PRHDT and CDR2 FYEKMQ (reference sequence). Trimming took off 1 base at V and 3 bases at J, with 10 bases between the two ends. There are 14 residues in the CDR3. The CDR3 nucleotides read TGTGCCAGCAGCTTAGCGGGGGGCCTCTACGAGCAGTACTTC. It encodes CASSLAGGLYEQYF.

The chain uses TRBV5-1 and TRBJ2-1, with a tentative D call TRBD2 (7 bases). Germline-derived CDR1 and CDR2 are SGHRS and YFSETQ. V lost 2 bases and J 0 bases, leaving 15 bases between the germline ends. CDR3 size: 17 residues. CDR3 DNA sequence: TGCGCCAGCAGCTTCCACTTTAGGGGGGGCTCCTACAATGAGCAGTTCTTC. Protein: CASSFHFRGGSYNEQFF.

The chain couples TRBV6-4 to TRBJ1-1; D remains unclear. The CDR3 spans 14 residues. Germline CDR1 is MRHNA and CDR2 is SNTAGT. The V and J ends lost 4 bases and 1 base respectively, with 10 bases between them. CDR3 DNA: TGTGCCAGCAGTGCCGCCCCAGGGAACACTGAAGCTTTCTTT. Its protein product is CASSAAPGNTEAFF.

The chain links TRBV18 to TRBJ1-2; the D gene is possibly TRBD1 (6 bases). This CDR3 has 14 amino acids. Germline V gene data show CDR1 as KGHSH and CDR2 as LQKENI. Trimming stripped 0 bases from V and 2 bases from J, with 7 bases between. This chain's CDR3 is CASSPPTGNYGYTF. The CDR3, as DNA: TGTGCCAGCTCACCACCCACAGGGAACTATGGCTACACCTTC.

This chain connects TRBV5-6 to TRBJ1-2; perhaps TRBD1 as D (6 bases). With 4 bases removed from V and 4 bases from J, the gap between germline ends came to 14 bases. The CDR3 consists of 14 residues. CDR1 SGHDT and CDR2 YYEEEE come from the germline V gene. The CDR3 nucleotides are TGTGCCAGCAGCCCCCAGGGGTCCCTCTATGGCTACACCTTC. Its protein is CASSPQGSLYGYTF. The full variable domain, rest sourced from reference TRBV5-6 and TRBJ1-2, is DAGVTQSPTHLIKTRGQQVTLRCSPKSGHDTVSWYQQALGQGPQFIFQYYEEEERQRGNFPDRFSGHQFPNYSSELNVNALLLGDSALYLCASSPQGSLYGYTFGSGTRLTVV.

The chain is built from TRBV6-6 and TRBJ2-2, with 7 nucleotides matching TRBD1. This CDR3 is 16 amino acids long. Looked up from germline, CDR1 is MNHNY and CDR2 is SVGAGI (reference sequence). With 8 bases clipped from V and 6 bases from J, the junction kept 15 bases outside the gene matches. CDR3 bases: TGTGCCAGCGTTTTGAAGGGGGCTTCATTCCCCGGGGAGCTGTTTTTT. Translated: CASVLKGASFPGELFF.

V gene TRBV7-2 combines with J gene TRBJ2-3; 13 bases agree with TRBD2. With V trimmed by 5 bases and J by 0 bases, 5 bases remained unmatched. Germline assignment: CDR1 SGHTA and CDR2 FQGNSA. This CDR3 is built from 17 residues. The CDR3 protein is CASSPPGLAGSTDTQYF. Here the CDR3 DNA reads TGTGCCAGCAGCCCTCCGGGACTAGCGGGGAGCACAGATACGCAGTATTTT.

CDR3 sequence (DNA): TGTGCCAGCAGCCCCGACAGGCCACCCTACGAGCAGTACTTC. Translation: CASSPDRPPYEQYF. The rearrangement links TRBV3-1 (or the pseudogene TRBV3-2) to TRBJ2-7, with D possibly TRBD1 on 6 matching bases. Germline CDR1 is LGHDT and CDR2 is YNNKEL (reference sequence). With 4 bases removed from V and 2 bases from J, the gap between germline ends came to 12 bases. The CDR3 length is 14 residues.

Concerning this clone: At one boundary the junction diverges from the germline segment, which might be a read error. The chain combines TRBV7-2 with TRBJ2-7; possible D gene TRBD1, 6 bases. The CDR3 runs 16 residues. CDR1 is SGHTA and CDR2 is FQGNSA in the germline V gene. The CDR3 DNA follows: TGTGCCAGCAGCATAGCAGTGGGGGCCAGAACCTACGAGCAGTACTTC. It specifies CASSIAVGARTYEQYF. The full variable domain, its missing parts supplied by reference TRBV7-2 and TRBJ2-7, is GAGVSQSPSNKVTEKGKDVELRCDPISGHTALYWYRQSLGQGLEFLIYFQGNSAPDKSGLPSDRFSAERTGGSVSTLTIQRTQQEDSAVYLCASSIAVGARTYEQYFGPGTRLTVT.

The chain links TRBV19 to TRBJ1-5; 7 positions match TRBD1. CDR1 LNHDA and CDR2 SQIVND come from the germline V gene (reference sequence). The CDR3 length is 15 residues. V shed 5 bases, J shed 2 bases, and the junction held 6 bases outside the gene matches. CDR3: CASSPRTGGNQPQHF. CDR3 sequence (DNA): TGTGCCAGTAGTCCCCGGACAGGAGGCAATCAGCCCCAGCATTTT.

This clone was counted at least ten times. The chain employs TRBV6-5 and TRBJ2-7; 11 bases align to TRBD1. The CDR3 runs to 15 residues. In germline, CDR1 is MNHEY, CDR2 SVGAGI. With 2 bases clipped from V and 3 bases from J, the junction kept 3 bases outside the gene matches. This CDR3 reads CASSYDGTGGYEQYF. As DNA, the CDR3 is TGTGCCAGCAGTTACGATGGGACAGGGGGCTACGAGCAGTACTTC.

The J gene is TRBJ2-1, the V gene TRBV24-1; perhaps TRBD1 as D (6 bases). Per the germline V gene, CDR1 is KGHDR and CDR2 is SFDVKD. This CDR3 spans 13 amino acids. V was cut by 9 bases and J by 6 bases, with 14 bases left in between. The CDR3 loop is CATRGHGPNEQFF. As DNA, the CDR3 is TGTGCCACCCGGGGACATGGGCCCAATGAGCAGTTCTTC.

The table lists this clone with a count of one. The rearrangement uses TRBV5-1 and TRBJ2-3, with 12 bases fitting TRBD2. Germline V gene sequence: CDR1 SGHRS, CDR2 YFSETQ. V lost 4 bases and J lost 4; bases outside the gene matches: 4. This CDR3 is 15 amino acids long. The CDR3 protein is CASSLTSGGSDTQYF. CDR3 nucleotides: TGCGCCAGCAGCCTGACTAGCGGGGGATCAGATACGCAGTATTTT.

The rearrangement uses TRBV18 and TRBJ1-5, with D hard to call. Looked up from germline, CDR1 is KGHSH and CDR2 is LQKENI. The V end lost 4 bases, the J end lost 4 bases, and 14 bases lay between the germline ends. The CDR3 covers 15 residues. This chain's CDR3 is CASSLEPESNQPQHF. The CDR3 DNA sequence: TGTGCCAGCTCACTAGAACCCGAGAGTAATCAGCCCCAGCATTTT.